Listed below are T cell receptor beta chains from one sample, sequenced in a study of technical replicates of blood from several donors. The data were produced by immunoSEQ multiplex PCR, yet TCRdb's version contains in-frame clones alone and is incomplete. The sample includes approximately 73,000 clones, 96% of them seen just once. Sequencing was performed on T cells isolated from PBMCs. The receptors stem from a human donor in good health. Both conserved end residues are part of each CDR3. D genes are given only for firm matches. Size values are once, few and many counts, or a class for expanded clones, and some rows have none.

NA | TRBJ2-7 | TRBV5-1 | NA | TGCGCCAGCAGCCTACCAATTGGGACTTCCTCCTACGAGCAGTACTTC | CASSLPIGTSSYEQYF
NA | TRBJ2-1 | TRBV29-1 | NA | TGCAGCGTTGAAGATTCAGGAAGGTCCCCCGAATATAATGAGCAGTTCTTC | CSVEDSGRSPEYNEQFF
TRBD1 | TRBJ1-1 | TRBV14 | NA | TGTGCCAGCAGCGTGGCCAGGGGGACTGAAGCTTTCTTT | CASSVARGTEAFF
NA | TRBJ1-1 | TRBV15 | NA | TGTGCCACCAGCAGAGTAAGGGGATCAAAGAACACTGAAGCTTTCTTT | CATSRVRGSKNTEAFF
NA | TRBJ1-4 | TRBV27 | NA | TGTGCCAGCAGTATAGCTCTAGGTGAAAAACTGTTTTTT | CASSIALGEKLFF
NA | TRBJ1-1 | TRBV5-1 | NA | TGCGCCAGCAGCCCAGTTGGAGGTAGCACTGAAGCTTTCTTT | CASSPVGGSTEAFF
TRBD1 | TRBJ2-1 | TRBV6-1 | NA | TGTGCCAGCAGTGTGCGGGACAGGAGCCTCAATGAGCAGTTCTTC | CASSVRDRSLNEQFF
NA | TRBJ1-1 | TRBV13 | NA | TGTGCCAGCAGCCTGAAACAGGGGAACACTGAAGCTTTCTTT | CASSLKQGNTEAFF
NA | TRBJ1-3 | TRBV9 | NA | TGTGCCAGCAGCGTTTTATCCGGGACTTTAAGCTCTGGAAACACCATATATTTT | CASSVLSGTLSSGNTIYF
NA | TRBJ1-4 | TRBV7-9 | NA | TGTGCCAGCAGCTTAGTAGGCGCGGGGTCATCTAATGAAAAACTGTTTTTT | CASSLVGAGSSNEKLFF
NA | TRBJ2-7 | TRBV11-1 | NA | TGTGCCAGCAGTTTAGACAGAAGCTACGAGCAGTACTTC | CASSLDRSYEQYF
TRBD2 | TRBJ2-1 | TRBV19 | NA | TGTGCCAGTATGAGCGGGAGGGTAGAGCAGTTCTTC | CASMSGRVEQFF
TRBD1 | TRBJ2-7 | TRBV7-8 | NA | TGTGCCAGCAGCTTAGAGGGACAGATTTACGAGCAGTACTTC | CASSLEGQIYEQYF
TRBD1 | TRBJ2-7 | TRBV10-3 | NA | TGTGCCATCAGTGAACCGGGACAGACCCGCGCCTACGAGCAGTACTTC | CAISEPGQTRAYEQYF
TRBD1 | TRBJ2-7 | TRBV10-3 | NA | TGTGCCATCCTGGGACAGGGGAGGTCTCACGAGCAGTACTTC | CAILGQGRSHEQYF
TRBD2 | TRBJ2-7 | TRBV11-2 | NA | TGTGCCAGCAGCTTAAGCCAAACTAGCGGGAGTTCCTACGAGCAGTACTTC | CASSLSQTSGSSYEQYF
TRBD1 | TRBJ1-5 | TRBV5-8 | NA | TGTGCCAGCACAACCGACAGGGACCAGCCCCAGCATTTT | CASTTDRDQPQHF
TRBD1 | TRBJ1-3 | TRBV14 | NA | TGTGCCAGCAGCCAACTGGGACAGGGGAGTTGGGGACGTGGCATATATTTT | CASSQLGQGSWGRGIYF
NA | TRBJ2-7 | TRBV7-9 | NA | TGTGCCAGCAGCTTAGTAGTGTTCTCCGAAAGAGATTACGAGCAGTACTTC | CASSLVVFSERDYEQYF
TRBD2 | TRBJ2-5 | TRBV2 | NA | TGTGCCAGCAGGGGACGACTAGCGGGACAAGAGACCCAGTACTTC | CASRGRLAGQETQYF
TRBD1 | TRBJ1-2 | TRBV6-6 | NA | TGTGCCAGCAGTCCTCCTGGAAATAGGGGGCATGGCTACACCTTC | CASSPPGNRGHGYTF
TRBD1 | TRBJ2-1 | TRBV5-1 | NA | TGCGCCAGCAGCTTGCCCTTGACAGGGCGGCCCTACAATGAGCAGTTCTTC | CASSLPLTGRPYNEQFF
TRBD1 | TRBJ1-2 | TRBV7-2 | once | TGTGCCAGCAGCTTAGTCAGGCAGGGGGGCTATGGCTACACCTTC | CASSLVRQGGYGYTF
NA | TRBJ2-2 | TRBV4-3 | NA | TGCGCCAGCAGCCTTAGGAGAGAAGGCACCGGGGAGCTGTTTTTT | CASSLRREGTGELFF
NA | TRBJ1-4 | TRBV11-3 | NA | TGTGCCAGCAGCTTAGTCAGTACACACCTTGCAACTAATGAAAAACTGTTTTTT | CASSLVSTHLATNEKLFF
NA | TRBJ2-5 | TRBV6-5 | NA | TGTGCCAGCAGCACTCTTAGCGGAAAAGAGACCCAGTACTTC | CASSTLSGKETQYF
NA | TRBJ1-1 | TRBV6-6 | NA | TGTGCCAGCAGTCCAGGCGCATACACTGAAGCTTTCTTT | CASSPGAYTEAFF
NA | TRBJ2-7 | TRBV15 | NA | TGTGCCACCAGCCCGCTCTCGGGTAGCTCCTACGAGCAGTACTTC | CATSPLSGSSYEQYF
TRBD1 | TRBJ1-2 | TRBV19 | NA | TGTGCCAGTGAGGACAGGGGGTATTATGGCTACACCTTC | CASEDRGYYGYTF
NA | TRBJ2-7 | TRBV5-6 | NA | TGTGCCAGCAGATCGACAGATTCCATCGAGCAGTACTTC | CASRSTDSIEQYF
TRBD1 | TRBJ1-5 | TRBV15 | NA | TGTGCCACCAGGTGGGGACAGGGTAGCAATCAGCCCCAGCATTTT | CATRWGQGSNQPQHF
TRBD2 | TRBJ2-7 | TRBV6-5 | NA | TGTGCCAGCAGCGGGACTACCACCTACGAGCAGTACTTC | CASSGTTTYEQYF
NA | TRBJ1-1 | TRBV27 | NA | TGTGCCAGCAGTTCCCGATCGGGGGGAACTGAAGCTTTCTTT | CASSSRSGGTEAFF